This record concerns one T cell receptor (beta chain) sequence. The antigen remains unidentified. The data are from a study of T-cell reconstitution after alpha-beta-depleted transplantation in children. General study points: About two months after transplant, alpha-beta T cells reportedly came from several hundred expanded graft clones. By one year post-transplant, T-cell counts and diversity largely arose from T cells that were newly produced.

Germline assignment: CDR1 SGHRS and CDR2 YFSETQ. The CDR3 extends over 16 amino acids. Germline trimming cut 0 bases from V and 0 bases from J; bases unmatched to any gene: 6. It was with unique molecular identifiers that the TCRbeta library was prepared. Each CDR3 protein gets one entry after TCRdb re-called the PCR reads with MiXCR. The sample has about a million distinct CDR3 sequences; 25% to 35% are singletons. This TCR derives from a boy younger than two who had a stem cell transplant for SCID, so the T cells may come from the graft donor. The V call is TRBV5-1, the J call TRBJ2-7, with 7 bases aligning to TRBD2. The source material was PBMCs, mostly from graft donor cells, sampled 360 days after TCRalphabeta/CD19-depleted stem cell transplant. Here the CDR3 reads CASSLGLRGVSYEQYF. The CDR3 coding sequence is TGCGCCAGCAGCTTGGGGCTACGGGGGGTCTCCTACGAGCAGTACTTC.